This TCR beta chain was observed in a study of T and B cells in COVID-19 patients. Multiplex PCR with BIOMED2 TRB-A/B primer pools amplified TRB rearrangements. MiXCR, applied by TCRdb to the multiplex PCR reads, yields one record per CDR3 protein. Counted here are 20,000 to 25,000 distinct CDR3 sequences, under 35% occurring once; the ten biggest clones make up 2.1%. This clonotype counts as medium-sized. Blood genomic DNA input for TRB amplification was roughly 220-500 ng. The germline V gene encodes CDR1 SGHNT and CDR2 YENEEA. This CDR3 has 15 amino acids. Losses at the gene ends were 5 bases for V and 4 bases for J; bases not matched to a gene: 3.

The source of this sequence is a human donor who had recovered from COVID-19. The chain joins TRBV11-3 to TRBJ2-1; TRBD2 agrees at 12 bases. The sample comprised blood. The CDR3 loop reads CASSPSGGGYNEQFF. CDR3 sequence (DNA): TGTGCCAGCAGCCCTAGCGGGGGGGGATACAATGAGCAGTTCTTC.